Sequencing of this T cell receptor beta chain was carried out in a study of beta chain features in type 1 diabetes. Expressed TCRB transcripts were sequenced, since all the RNA that had been isolated was reverse transcribed. Sequenced by immunoSEQ multiplex PCR; TCRdb stores in-frame clones only, minus some. The data show approximately 40,000 clones, with roughly 50% seen just once and over 0.2% held by the top ten. The CDR3 is made up of 14 amino acids. Germline CDR1 SGHDN, CDR2 FVKESK. Trimming shortened V by 5 bases and J by 7 bases, and 17 bases separated the two germline ends. The gene calls are TRBV14 and TRBJ1-2; D unresolved. The sample consisted of stem cell memory CD4+ T cells from blood. The clonotype comes from a woman aged 25 to 39 in good health. CDR3 loop: CASSTTPPFVGYTF. In DNA, the CDR3 is TGTGCCAGCAGCACGACACCCCCTTTCGTTGGCTACACCTTC.